The 30 T cell receptor beta chains listed next were all sequenced from one sample in a study of shared clonotypes between healthy human individuals. Clones were read by immunoSEQ multiplex PCR, and TCRdb kept only the in-frame ones, dropping some. The sample consists of about 2,500,000 clones, around nine tenths of them appearing once. The material sequenced was naive CD4+ T cells sorted from blood. The subset: CD45RA+ positively selected. These receptors all come from a man aged 18 to 30 in good health.

Notes on this clone: Other DNA sequences in the same sample also yield this CDR3. This chain connects TRBV6-5 to TRBJ1-5; maybe TRBD1 (5 bases). Germline assignment: CDR1 MNHEY and CDR2 SVGAGI. The V end lost 9 bases, the J end lost 4 bases, and 10 bases lay between the germline ends. The length of the CDR3 is 12 residues. In nucleotides, the CDR3 is TGTGCCAGTCGAGGGGCAAATCAGCCCCAGCATTTT. This sequence encodes CASRGANQPQHF.

On this clone itself: A read error may produce the germline difference seen at one junction end. This chain connects TRBV11-2 to TRBJ1-2; D not certain. This CDR3 spans 13 amino acids. Looked up from germline, CDR1 is SGHAT and CDR2 is FQNNGV. CDR3 sequence: CASSVDNNYGYTF. The CDR3, as DNA: TGTGCCAGCAGCGTAGACAATAACTATGGCTACACCTTC.

The CDR3 region is CASSIGQAADTQYF. The CDR3 DNA sequence: TGCGCCAGCAGCATAGGACAGGCAGCAGATACGCAGTATTTT. The chain couples TRBV5-1 to TRBJ2-3, with 7 positions matching TRBD1. Germline loops: CDR1 SGHRS, CDR2 YFSETQ. J gave up 4 bases and V 4 bases, and 6 bases lay outside the gene matches. This CDR3 region has 14 residues.

This chain links TRBV5-1 with TRBJ2-4; TRBD1 matches at 8 bases. Unmatched junction bases numbered 10, after V lost 3 bases and J lost 14 bases. CDR3 length: 13 residues. CDR1 is SGHRS, CDR2 YFSETQ, per germline. The CDR3 loop reads CASSSADRAQKYF. CDR3 sequence (DNA): TGCGCCAGCAGCTCGGCGGACAGGGCCCAGAAGTACTTC.

The chain recombines TRBV11-2 with TRBJ1-4, with no clear D. The CDR3 extends over 15 amino acids. CDR1 SGHAT and CDR2 FQNNGV come from the germline V gene. V lost 1 base and J 6 bases, leaving 12 bases between the germline ends. In DNA, the CDR3 is TGTGCCAGCAGCTTAGTTGGTAGGGCGGATGAAAAACTGTTTTTT. Amino acid sequence: CASSLVGRADEKLFF.

CDR3 region: CASSSLQRDGNTEAFF. The CDR3 nucleotides read TGTGCCAGCAGCTCCCTCCAGAGGGACGGGAACACTGAAGCTTTCTTT. V gene TRBV11-2 combines with J gene TRBJ1-1, with D perhaps matching TRBD1 (5 bases). The CDR3 length is 16 residues. The germline V and J ends were trimmed by 4 bases and 1 base, with 16 bases remaining between them. CDR1 is SGHAT and CDR2 is FQNNGV in the germline V gene.

This clone occurred once. The genes are TRBV11-2 and TRBJ2-2; TRBD2 is a possible D gene (6 bases). The CDR3 is made up of 15 amino acids. Germline CDR1 reads SGHAT; CDR2 reads FQNNGV. The V gene lost 1 base and the J gene lost 5 bases, with 11 bases spanning the gap. As DNA, the CDR3 is TGTGCCAGCAGCTTAGCGGGGGATGGGACCGGGGAGCTGTTTTTT. This sequence encodes CASSLAGDGTGELFF.

This clone has just a few counts. This chain uses TRBV6-1 with TRBJ1-5; D is undetermined. This CDR3 is built from 13 residues. Germline V gene lookup returns CDR1 MNHNS and CDR2 SASEGT. Trimming took off 0 bases at V and 9 bases at J, with 9 bases between the two ends. The CDR3: CASSEASPRPQHF. The CDR3 DNA follows: TGTGCCAGCAGTGAAGCGTCCCCCCGGCCCCAGCATTTT.

The gene calls are TRBV28 and TRBJ2-4; 8 bases are shared with TRBD2. The CDR3 has 19 residues. The germline gives CDR1 MDHEN, CDR2 SYDVKM. V was pared by 1 base and J by 1 base, with 12 bases of the junction left unmatched. CDR3 region: CASSLLGTSGPPAKNIQYF. The CDR3 DNA reads as TGTGCCAGCAGTTTATTAGGGACTAGTGGCCCACCGGCCAAAAACATTCAGTACTTC.

This rearrangement joins TRBV5-1 to TRBJ2-3; a possible D gene is TRBD1 (5 bases). In germline, CDR1 is SGHRS, CDR2 YFSETQ. The CDR3 is 16 amino acids. Trimming took off 2 bases at V and 0 bases at J, with 13 bases between the two ends. As DNA, the CDR3 is TGCGCCAGCAGCTTAAGCGACAGATCTAGCACAGATACGCAGTATTTT. Its protein product is CASSLSDRSSTDTQYF.

Regarding this clone: The sample carries other DNA sequences with the same CDR3. V gene TRBV7-2 combines with J gene TRBJ2-7; 10 nucleotides agree with TRBD1. J lost 2 bases, V lost 5 bases, and 6 bases had no gene match. CDR1 is SGHTA and CDR2 is FQGNSA in the germline V gene. The CDR3 has 15 amino acids. CDR3 amino acids: CASSRGGTGAYEQYF. The CDR3 DNA reads as TGTGCCAGCAGCCGAGGTGGGACAGGGGCCTACGAGCAGTACTTC.

V usage is TRBV18 and J usage is TRBJ2-7; D not resolved. Per germline, CDR1 KGHSH and CDR2 LQKENI. This CDR3 comprises 16 residues. With 2 bases removed from V and 2 bases from J, the gap between germline ends came to 16 bases. CDR3 DNA: TGTGCCAGCTCACCAACCGGACCGGGTGTCACCTACGAGCAGTACTTC. This codes for CASSPTGPGVTYEQYF.

The gene calls are TRBV6-1 and TRBJ2-7; 11 bases are shared with TRBD1. The CDR3 spans 15 residues. The germline V gene encodes CDR1 MNHNS and CDR2 SASEGT. Trimming at V came to 5 bases and at J to 0 bases, leaving 3 bases not matched to a gene. As DNA, the CDR3 is TGTGCCAGCAGTAAAGGGACAGGGGGCTCCTACGAGCAGTACTTC. Its translation: CASSKGTGGSYEQYF.

This sequence joins TRBV4-1 and TRBJ1-2, with D hard to call. The CDR3 has 14 amino acids. V was pared by 1 base and J by 3 bases, with 9 bases between. Per the germline V gene, CDR1 is MGHRA and CDR2 is YSYEKL. The CDR3 sequence is CASSQGAIDYGYTF. As DNA, the CDR3 is TGCGCCAGCAGCCAAGGGGCTATTGACTATGGCTACACCTTC.

The CDR3 spells CASSPGPRQETQYF. The CDR3 region has the DNA TGTGCCAGCAGCCCGGGCCCCAGGCAAGAGACCCAGTACTTC. The chain couples TRBV5-4 to TRBJ2-5; D remains ambiguous. The germline CDR1 and CDR2 sequences are SGHNT and YYREEE (reference sequence). This CDR3 is built from 14 residues. Trimming took off 4 bases at V and 2 bases at J, with 12 bases between the two ends. The complete variable domain, with remaining parts taken from reference TRBV5-4 and TRBJ2-5, reads ETGVTQSPTHLIKTRGQQVTLRCSSQSGHNTVSWYQQALGQGPQFIFQYYREEENGRGNFPPRFSGLQFPNYSSELNVNALELDDSALYLCASSPGPRQETQYFGPGTRLLVL.

The chain carries TRBV7-9 and TRBJ1-1; possible D gene TRBD1, 5 bases. V lost 0 bases, J lost 6 bases, and 17 bases lay in between. CDR1 is SEHNR and CDR2 is FQNEAQ in the germline V gene (reference sequence). CDR3 size: 16 residues. CDR3 bases: TGTGCCAGCAGCTTAGCAGGGGCAGGGTGGACGGCTGAAGCTTTCTTT. Its protein product is CASSLAGAGWTAEAFF. The full variable domain, completed using reference TRBV7-9 and TRBJ1-1, is DTGVSQNPRHKITKRGQNVTFRCDPISEHNRLYWYRQTLGQGPEFLTYFQNEAQLEKSRLLSDRFSAERPKGSFSTLEIQRTEQGDSAMYLCASSLAGAGWTAEAFFGQGTRLTVV.

The J gene is TRBJ2-1, the V gene TRBV6-6; 11 bases agree with TRBD2. The CDR3 covers 14 residues. With 6 bases clipped from V and 7 bases from J, the junction kept 5 bases outside the gene matches. CDR1 is MNHNY, CDR2 SVGAGI, per germline (reference sequence). In nucleotides, the CDR3 is TGTGCCAGCAGAGGGTCTAGCGGGGGGAATGAGCAGTTCTTC. Translation gives CASRGSSGGNEQFF.

This chain uses TRBV2 with TRBJ2-7, with TRBD1 matching 9 bases. This CDR3 is 14 amino acids long. J gave up 8 bases and V 1 base, and 6 bases lay outside the gene matches. In germline, CDR1 is SNHLY, CDR2 FYNNEI. The DNA of the CDR3 is TGTGCCAGCAGTGAAGGGGAGGGACAGGGTAAGCAGTACTTC. It yields the protein CASSEGEGQGKQYF. Supplemented by reference TRBV2 and TRBJ2-7, the full variable domain reads EPEVTQTPSHQVTQMGQEVILRCVPISNHLYFYWYRQILGQKVEFLVSFYNNEISEKSEIFDDQFSVERPDGSNFTLKIRSTKLEDSAMYFCASSEGEGQGKQYFGPGTRLTVT.

This clone was detected only a few times. The chain couples TRBV4-1 to TRBJ1-2; D gene uncertain. The germline V gene has CDR1 MGHRA and CDR2 YSYEKL. The germline V and J ends were trimmed by 0 bases and 0 bases, with 5 bases remaining between them. The length of the CDR3 is 14 residues. The CDR3 DNA follows: TGCGCCAGCAGCCAAGATCAAGCTAACTATGGCTACACCTTC. This translates into CASSQDQANYGYTF.

This clone occurred once. The chain couples TRBV12-5 to TRBJ2-7; tentatively, D is TRBD1 or TRBD2 (5 bases each). Looked up from germline, CDR1 is LGHNT and CDR2 is FRNRAP. Trimming cost V 1 base and J 2 bases, with 18 bases left between them. The CDR3 covers 17 residues. The CDR3 DNA sequence: TGTGCTAGTGGTTTGGGGTGGGGACGGAGCGCGCCCTACGAGCAGTACTTC. Translated: CASGLGWGRSAPYEQYF.

This sequence joins TRBV4-3 and TRBJ2-7; the D gene could be TRBD1 or TRBD2 (5 bases each). The CDR3 runs to 15 residues. The V gene's germline CDR1 is LGHNA and CDR2 YSLEER. V lost 0 bases, J lost 2 bases, and 11 bases lay in between. The CDR3 reads CASSQDRGVAYEQYF. The CDR3, as DNA: TGCGCCAGCAGCCAAGATCGAGGGGTCGCCTACGAGCAGTACTTC.

Concerning this clone itself: Other nucleotide sequences from this sample produce the same CDR3. The CDR3 reads CASSPPGSGYEQYF. CDR3 sequence (DNA): TGTGCCAGCTCACCACCAGGGTCGGGCTACGAGCAGTACTTC. The rearrangement links TRBV18 to TRBJ2-7; D not certain. The CDR3 is 14 residues long. V dropped 0 bases and J dropped 3 bases, with 9 bases sitting between them. Germline CDR1 is KGHSH and CDR2 is LQKENI.

The chain couples TRBV5-1 to TRBJ1-2, with 7 bases lining up with TRBD1. This CDR3 is built from 14 residues. Germline V gene lookup returns CDR1 SGHRS and CDR2 YFSETQ. The V gene end was trimmed by 5 bases and the J gene end by 2 bases; junction bases not matched to a gene: 6. This CDR3 reads CASREGAANYGYTF. Written as DNA, the CDR3 is TGCGCCAGCAGGGAGGGGGCCGCCAACTATGGCTACACCTTC.

This sequence joins TRBV5-1 and TRBJ2-2; a weak D match, TRBD2 (5 bases). Germline loops: CDR1 SGHRS, CDR2 YFSETQ. V lost 4 bases and J lost 6, with 13 bases in between. This CDR3 has 14 residues. The CDR3 DNA reads TGCGCCAGCAGCCCGGGATACTCGGCCGGGGAGCTGTTTTTT. This sequence encodes CASSPGYSAGELFF.

This rearrangement joins TRBV10-3 to TRBJ2-7, with D tentatively TRBD2 (6 bases). V was shortened by 3 bases and J by 7 bases, with 16 bases between the two germline ends. CDR1 ENHRY and CDR2 SYGVKD come from the germline V gene. CDR3 length: 14 residues. This CDR3 reads CAISESGREWEQYF. As DNA, the CDR3 is TGTGCCATCAGTGAATCTGGGCGGGAATGGGAGCAGTACTTC.

The sample holds a few counts of this clone. Here the CDR3 DNA reads TGTGCCAGCAGGTCGGAATATAGCAATCAGCCCCAGCATTTT. As protein: CASRSEYSNQPQHF. The chain has TRBV28 and TRBJ1-5; unclear D gene. CDR3 length: 14 amino acids. Germline V gene data show CDR1 as MDHEN and CDR2 as SYDVKM. The germline V and J ends were trimmed by 6 bases and 0 bases, with 9 bases remaining between them.

A word on this clone: Within the sample, other DNA sequences also encode this same CDR3. The rearrangement joins TRBV7-9 to TRBJ1-2, with 12 bases that match TRBD1. CDR3 length equals 15 residues. V shed 3 bases, J shed 2 bases, and the junction held 1 base outside the gene matches. CDR1 SEHNR and CDR2 FQNEAQ come from the germline V gene (reference sequence). The CDR3 sequence is CASSLGTGGNYGYTF. The CDR3 region has the DNA TGTGCCAGCAGCTTGGGGACAGGGGGCAACTATGGCTACACCTTC.

The chain employs TRBV5-1 and TRBJ1-1; D ambiguous. Germline lookup yields CDR1 SGHRS and CDR2 YFSETQ. Trimming removed 1 base at V and 2 bases at J, with 6 bases between. CDR3 size: 13 residues. This CDR3 reads CASSLFDNTEAFF. The CDR3 region has the DNA TGCGCCAGCAGCTTGTTTGATAACACTGAAGCTTTCTTT.

The genes are TRBV6-1 and TRBJ1-1, with 12 bases aligning to TRBD1. J lost 12 bases, V lost 3 bases, and 8 bases had no gene match. The germline CDR1 and CDR2 sequences are MNHNS and SASEGT. The CDR3 loop spans 14 amino acids. In nucleotides, the CDR3 is TGTGCCAGCAGTGAGGGACAGGGGGCAGTGGGACCTTTCTTT. Residues: CASSEGQGAVGPFF.

V gene TRBV9 combines with J gene TRBJ2-7; 11 bases match TRBD1. With V trimmed by 4 bases and J by 4 bases, 7 bases remained unmatched. The CDR3 runs to 15 residues. In germline, CDR1 is SGDLS, CDR2 YYNGEE. CDR3 bases: TGTGCCAGCAGCCCCGGACAGGGGGCTCGGTACGAGCAGTACTTC. Translating it yields CASSPGQGARYEQYF.